This T cell receptor (beta chain) was recovered during a study of T-cell reconstitution after alpha-beta-depleted transplantation in children. Trimming cost V 4 bases and J 0 bases, with 15 bases left between them. This CDR3 spans 16 amino acids. Germline assignment: CDR1 ENHRY and CDR2 SYGVKD. In this sample, this clonotype turned up many times. Unique molecular identifiers were incorporated during preparation of the TCRbeta library. TCRdb reanalysed the PCR reads using MiXCR and keeps one entry per CDR3 protein. The sample holds a few thousand distinct CDR3 sequences, about an eighth seen once. The TCR sequence derives from a patient aged 2 to 9 who had a stem cell transplant for inherited bone marrow failure, so the T cells may come from the graft donor. The sequences come from PBMCs, mostly from graft donor cells, collected 360 days after TCRalphabeta/CD19-depleted stem cell transplant. V usage is TRBV10-3 and J usage is TRBJ2-5, with D tentatively TRBD2 (6 bases). This chain's CDR3 is CAISGGLGGYQETQYF. CDR3 nucleotide sequence: TGTGCCATCAGTGGAGGGCTGGGGGGATACCAAGAGACCCAGTACTTC.